The clone carrying this T cell receptor beta chain was seen a single time. The antigen is not known. The data were obtained in a study of T cell responses to AZD1222 COVID-19 vaccine. Whole-study findings and limits: Vaccination with two AZD1222 doses was followed by a rise in Spike-specific TCR breadth and depth.

TCRdb's table, derived via immunoSEQ multiplex PCR, lists solely in-frame clones and lacks some. The table records fewer than 100,000 clones, 88% of them present only once. Per the germline V gene, CDR1 is MNHEY and CDR2 is SMNVEV (reference sequence). V was shortened by 4 bases and J by 4 bases, with 16 bases between the two germline ends. The CDR3 is made up of 15 amino acids. The chain carries TRBV27 and TRBJ2-5; unclear D gene. The starting material was peripheral blood, obtained on day 0 of AZD1222 vaccination. The sequence was collected from an adult in good health. CDR3 sequence reads: CASSSPSTLGETQYF. CDR3 coding DNA: TGTGCCAGCAGTTCCCCTTCCACCCTGGGAGAGACCCAGTACTTC.